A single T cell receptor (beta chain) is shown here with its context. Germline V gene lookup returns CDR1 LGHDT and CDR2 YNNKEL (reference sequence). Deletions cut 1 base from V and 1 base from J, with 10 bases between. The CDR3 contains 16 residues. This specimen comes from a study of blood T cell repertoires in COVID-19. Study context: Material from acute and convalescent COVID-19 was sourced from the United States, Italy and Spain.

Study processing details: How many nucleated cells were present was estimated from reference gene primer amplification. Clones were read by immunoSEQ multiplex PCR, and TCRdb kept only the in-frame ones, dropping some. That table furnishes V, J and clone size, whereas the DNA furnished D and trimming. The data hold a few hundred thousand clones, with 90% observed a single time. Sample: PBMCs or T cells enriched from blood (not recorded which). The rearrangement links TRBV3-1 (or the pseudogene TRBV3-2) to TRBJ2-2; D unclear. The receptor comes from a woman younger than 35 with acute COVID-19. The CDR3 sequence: CASSQGGGWNTGELFF. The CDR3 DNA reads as TGTGCCAGCAGCCAAGGTGGCGGCTGGAACACCGGGGAGCTGTTTTTT.